This T cell receptor beta chain was captured in a study of blood T cell repertoires in COVID-19. Sequenced by immunoSEQ multiplex PCR; TCRdb stores in-frame clones only, minus some. The data show about 220,000 clones, roughly 90% seen once. This CDR3 is 13 amino acids long. Germline loops: CDR1 SGHRS, CDR2 YFSETQ. Trimming pared 0 bases from V and 5 bases from J, leaving 6 bases between. Material for sequencing was PBMCs or T cells enriched from blood (not recorded which). The chain combines TRBV5-1 with TRBJ2-1; D call uncertain. The origin of this receptor is a woman in her 40s with acute COVID-19. Here the CDR3 reads CASSLVLNNEQFF. For the CDR3, the DNA is TGCGCCAGCAGCTTGGTACTAAACAATGAGCAGTTCTTC.